The 20 T cell receptor beta chains in this list originate from one sample, sequenced in a study of cytomegalovirus exposure and HLA in healthy donors. The assay was immunoSEQ multiplex PCR, and TCRdb's table has in-frame clones only and misses some. This sample has roughly 200,000 clones, with approximately 86% found just once. Sequencing was done on a sample of PBMCs. Receptors originate from a young man in good health and CMV-seropositive.

CDR3 region: CAWNSGGHLNEQYF. CDR3 coding DNA: TGTGCCTGGAACAGTGGTGGGCATCTGAACGAGCAGTACTTC. The genes are TRBV30 and TRBJ2-7, with D unclear. The germline CDR1 and CDR2 sequences are GTSNPN and SVGIG (reference sequence). The CDR3 runs 14 residues. Deletions cut 4 bases from V and 5 bases from J, with 18 bases between.

V gene TRBV9 combines with J gene TRBJ1-5; D is possibly TRBD1 (5 bases). Germline CDR1 SGDLS, CDR2 YYNGEE. CDR3 size: 15 residues. Trimming pared 3 bases from V and 0 bases from J, leaving 10 bases between. Here the CDR3 reads CASSAGGSSNQPQHF. CDR3 coding DNA: TGTGCCAGCAGCGCGGGGGGGTCTAGCAATCAGCCCCAGCATTTT.

The V call is TRBV30, the J call TRBJ1-1; possibly TRBD1 for D (5 bases). The germline V gene has CDR1 GTSNPN and CDR2 SVGIG (reference sequence). The CDR3 runs 16 residues. V was cut by 3 bases and J by 11 bases, with 28 bases left in between. The CDR3 reads CAWRTPAPRRGIMAFF. Written as DNA, the CDR3 is TGTGCCTGGAGAACCCCTGCCCCTCGGAGGGGAATCATGGCTTTCTTT.

The chain links TRBV7-2 to TRBJ1-5; a weak D match, TRBD1 (5 bases). CDR1 and CDR2 from the germline V gene are SGHTA and FQGNSA. V was shortened by 3 bases and J by 4 bases, with 10 bases between the two germline ends. This CDR3 comprises 14 residues. The DNA for the CDR3 is TGTGCCAGCAGCTTCCCAGGGCCTAATCAGCCCCAGCATTTT. Its protein product is CASSFPGPNQPQHF.

The chain has TRBV28 and TRBJ1-1; 7 nucleotides agree with TRBD1. This CDR3 spans 14 amino acids. CDR1 and CDR2 (germline): MDHEN, SYDVKM. With V trimmed by 6 bases and J by 1 base, 5 bases remained unmatched. CDR3 protein: CASSRGERNTEAFF. In DNA, the CDR3 is TGTGCCAGCAGCAGGGGGGAGAGGAACACTGAAGCTTTCTTT.

This chain uses TRBV29-1 with TRBJ1-3; D perhaps matches TRBD1 (6 bases). Germline loops: CDR1 SQVTM, CDR2 ANQGSEA. The V end lost 7 bases, the J end lost 4 bases, and 17 bases lay between the germline ends. The CDR3 has 14 residues. The CDR3 loop is CSAKAGARGNTIYF. The CDR3 DNA reads TGCAGCGCTAAGGCGGGGGCGAGGGGAAACACCATATATTTT.

The chain employs TRBV6-1 and TRBJ1-5; D ambiguous. V dropped 4 bases and J dropped 7 bases, with 11 bases sitting between them. Germline V lookup: CDR1 MNHNS, CDR2 SASEGT. This CDR3 is 13 amino acids long. The CDR3: CASSAELRQPQHF. The CDR3 DNA reads as TGTGCCAGCAGTGCCGAACTTCGGCAGCCCCAGCATTTT.

V usage is TRBV10-3 and J usage is TRBJ2-7; D remains ambiguous. Germline CDR1 is ENHRY and CDR2 is SYGVKD. CDR3 length: 11 residues. Trimming pared 4 bases from V and 6 bases from J, leaving 7 bases between. For the CDR3, the DNA is TGTGCCATCAGTGGTAGGACCGAGCAGTACTTC. Translation gives CAISGRTEQYF.

There are a few counts of this clone. The V and J genes are TRBV18 and TRBJ2-3; D gene unclear. Germline V gives CDR1 KGHSH, CDR2 LQKENI. CDR3 length: 16 amino acids. V was shortened by 1 base and J by 3 bases, with 14 bases between the two germline ends. Here the CDR3 reads CASSPQKGLGTDTQYF. CDR3 DNA sequence: TGTGCCAGCTCACCACAGAAGGGTTTGGGGACAGATACGCAGTATTTT. The whole variable domain, remainder taken from reference TRBV18 and TRBJ2-3, is NAGVMQNPRHLVRRRGQEARLRCSPMKGHSHVYWYRQLPEEGLKFMVYLQKENIIDESGMPKERFSAEFPKEGPSILRIQQVVRGDSAAYFCASSPQKGLGTDTQYFGPGTRLTVL.

The chain combines TRBV5-1 with TRBJ2-7, with D uncertain. Germline V gene data show CDR1 as SGHRS and CDR2 as YFSETQ. The V and J ends lost 7 bases and 2 bases respectively, with 16 bases between them. This CDR3 spans 14 amino acids. The CDR3 nucleotides are TGCGCCAGCGCCCAAGAGGTGGGGACCTACGAGCAGTACTTC. Amino acids: CASAQEVGTYEQYF.

This clone was counted once. This chain connects TRBV6-5 to TRBJ2-5; tentatively, D is TRBD1 (5 bases). The germline gives CDR1 MNHEY, CDR2 SVGAGI. The CDR3 contains 14 residues. V was cut by 5 bases and J by 9 bases, with 19 bases left in between. The CDR3: CASSNKGAQTPQYF. CDR3 DNA: TGTGCCAGCAGTAACAAAGGGGCCCAAACGCCCCAGTACTTC.

The rearrangement joins TRBV11-3 to TRBJ1-4; D unclear. Germline lookup yields CDR1 SGHNT and CDR2 YENEEA. CDR3 size: 14 residues. V dropped 4 bases and J dropped 0 bases, with 6 bases sitting between them. The CDR3 sequence is CASSSLSTNEKLFF. The CDR3 DNA reads as TGTGCCAGCAGCTCACTATCAACTAATGAAAAACTGTTTTTT.

The chain joins TRBV2 to TRBJ2-5, with D possibly called TRBD1 or TRBD2 (5 bases each). Germline V CDR1 and CDR2: SNHLY, FYNNEI. CDR3 length equals 14 residues. V lost 4 bases and J 1 base, leaving 10 bases between the germline ends. CDR3 sequence (DNA): TGTGCCAGCAGTGGGGGGTCAGCCCAAGAGACCCAGTACTTC. Translated, it gives CASSGGSAQETQYF.

The chain joins TRBV7-8 to TRBJ2-2; D ambiguous. Germline V gene sequence: CDR1 SGHVS, CDR2 FQNEAQ. The CDR3 loop spans 13 amino acids. Trimming removed 4 bases from V and 1 base from J, with 4 bases in between. The CDR3 here is CASSSLNTGELFF. CDR3 in DNA: TGTGCCAGCAGCTCATTGAACACCGGGGAGCTGTTTTTT.

This chain uses TRBV6-1 with TRBJ2-7; 8 bases align to TRBD1. Germline V gene sequence: CDR1 MNHNS, CDR2 SASEGT. The CDR3 sequence is 17 residues long. J lost 0 bases, V lost 1 base, and 8 bases had no gene match. Here the CDR3 reads CASSEEEDRVPSYEQYF. In DNA form, the CDR3 reads TGTGCCAGCAGTGAAGAAGAGGACAGGGTTCCCTCCTACGAGCAGTACTTC.

A remark on this clone: Its ends do not fully match the called genes, so a read error is possible. The rearrangement uses TRBV2 and TRBJ1-4; D is unclear. The CDR3 runs to 11 residues. Germline values: CDR1 SNHLY, CDR2 FYNNEI. The chain's CDR3 is CASSEGSGIPF. The CDR3 nucleotides are TGTGCCAGCAGTGAAGGGTCCGGGATTCCTTTT.

The chain couples TRBV4-1 to TRBJ2-5; D is uncertain. V lost 4 bases and J 2 bases, leaving 20 bases between the germline ends. CDR1 is MGHRA, CDR2 YSYEKL, per germline. The CDR3 is 17 amino acids. Here the CDR3 reads CASSRQRGEPDQETQYF. For the CDR3, the DNA is TGCGCCAGCAGCCGGCAGAGAGGCGAGCCGGATCAAGAGACCCAGTACTTC.

This clone appeared once. The chain joins TRBV6-1 to TRBJ1-5; D is unresolved. The germline CDR1 and CDR2 sequences are MNHNS and SASEGT. Trimming took 2 bases from V and 7 from J, leaving 18 bases between them. The CDR3 is 16 amino acids. The DNA of the CDR3 is TGTGCCAGCAGTGAAAGATGGGGTGGAGGCCCCCAGCCCCAGCATTTT. Translated: CASSERWGGGPQPQHF.

The chain links TRBV18 to TRBJ2-7, with a possible D match to TRBD2 (6 bases). The CDR3 consists of 19 residues. V was trimmed by 1 base and J by 1 base, leaving 23 bases between them. Germline-derived CDR1 and CDR2 are KGHSH and LQKENI. The CDR3 sequence: CASSPRDTGRKEGSYEQYF. The CDR3 DNA follows: TGTGCCAGCTCACCACGCGATACCGGACGGAAGGAGGGGTCCTACGAGCAGTACTTC.

This clone was detected a few times. This chain links TRBV30 with TRBJ2-7, with D perhaps assigned TRBD1 or TRBD2 (6 bases each). Germline-derived CDR1 and CDR2 are GTSNPN and SVGIG (reference sequence). V lost 5 bases to trimming and J lost 3 bases, with 14 bases between them. The CDR3 consists of 13 residues. The CDR3 DNA reads TGTGCCTGGGCGAAAGGAGGGGGCTACGAGCAGTACTTC. It specifies CAWAKGGGYEQYF.